This passage covers 26 T cell receptor beta chains from one sample sequenced in a study of shared clonotypes between healthy human individuals. Sequencing was performed with immunoSEQ multiplex PCR; in TCRdb, only in-frame clones are kept and a portion is missing. The data contain approximately 2,300,000 clones, under 95% of them singletons. The sequencing input was naive CD4+ T cells from PBMCs. The sample's subset: CD45RA+ positively selected. The receptor source for this set is a man between 18 and 29 years old in good health. Some clones in this sample may be carry-over from other donors' samples.

The chain has TRBV6-4 and TRBJ2-7; 9 positions match TRBD2. Germline CDR1 reads MRHNA; CDR2 reads SNTAGT. J was trimmed by 3 bases and V by 2 bases; bases with no gene match: 17. The CDR3 length is 19 residues. The CDR3 nucleotides read TGTGCCAGCAGTGACCCAGCCCGGGCTAGCGGGACTCTCCACTACGAGCAGTACTTC. Translating it yields CASSDPARASGTLHYEQYF.

The chain links TRBV28 to TRBJ2-1; the match to TRBD2 covers 10 bases. CDR3 length equals 14 residues. Unmatched junction bases numbered 13, after V lost 10 bases and J lost 10 bases. Per germline, CDR1 MDHEN and CDR2 SYDVKM. CDR3 DNA sequence: TGTGCCACCAAGGGGGTAGCGGGAGGTTGGGAGCAGTTCTTC. Translated, it gives CATKGVAGGWEQFF.

The chain has TRBV6-1 and TRBJ2-7; 7 bases are shared with TRBD2. V was clipped by 1 base and J by 4 bases; unmatched bases: 10. Germline CDR1 MNHNS, CDR2 SASEGT. The CDR3 spans 16 residues. Here the CDR3 reads CASSEGPGGSGYEQYF. In DNA form, the CDR3 reads TGTGCCAGCAGTGAAGGGCCCGGCGGGAGTGGGTACGAGCAGTACTTC.

V usage is TRBV4-1 and J usage is TRBJ2-1; possible D gene TRBD2, 6 bases. CDR1 and CDR2 from the germline V gene are MGHRA and YSYEKL. V was pared by 3 bases and J by 8 bases, with 8 bases between. CDR3 length: 12 amino acids. The CDR3 is CASSHPSDEQFF. CDR3 bases: TGCGCCAGCAGCCATCCTAGCGATGAGCAGTTCTTC.

The V and J genes are TRBV7-9 and TRBJ1-2; TRBD1 agrees at 11 bases. J gave up 2 bases and V 5 bases, and 10 bases lay outside the gene matches. CDR1 is SEHNR, CDR2 FQNEAQ, per germline (reference sequence). The CDR3 runs 17 residues. CDR3 sequence reads: CASSPIGGDRGNYGYTF. CDR3 sequence (DNA): TGTGCCAGCAGCCCGATTGGAGGGGACAGGGGGAACTATGGCTACACCTTC.

This sequence joins TRBV11-1 and TRBJ2-1, with TRBD1 as a possible D gene (5 bases). V was trimmed by 1 base and J by 0 bases, leaving 13 bases between them. The CDR3 length is 17 residues. The germline V gene has CDR1 SGHAT and CDR2 FQDESV (reference sequence). The CDR3 protein is CASSLEGLGHSYNEQFF. The CDR3 nucleotides are TGTGCCAGCAGCTTAGAGGGGCTGGGCCACTCCTACAATGAGCAGTTCTTC. Drawing the rest from reference TRBV11-1 and TRBJ2-1, the complete variable domain is EAEVAQSPRYKITEKSQAVAFWCDPISGHATLYWYRQILGQGPELLVQFQDESVVDDSQLPKDRFSAERLKGVDSTLKIQPAELGDSAMYLCASSLEGLGHSYNEQFFGPGTRLTVL.

The genes are TRBV5-1 and TRBJ2-1, with 9 positions matching TRBD1. The CDR3 has 16 amino acids. V was clipped by 3 bases and J by 5 bases; unmatched bases: 9. CDR1 and CDR2 (germline): SGHRS, YFSETQ. The CDR3 DNA sequence: TGCGCCAGCAGCTCTGCCATCGGACAGGGGAACAATGAGCAGTTCTTC. Translating it yields CASSSAIGQGNNEQFF.

This chain uses TRBV4-2 with TRBJ2-7; 12 positions match TRBD2. From germline, CDR1 is LGHNA and CDR2 YNFKEQ. Unmatched junction bases numbered 6, after V lost 1 base and J lost 2 bases. This CDR3 has 17 residues. Here the CDR3 DNA reads TGTGCCAGCAGCCAAGGGGCTAGCGGGAGGGCGGCCTACGAGCAGTACTTC. Its protein product is CASSQGASGRAAYEQYF.

The chain combines TRBV13 with TRBJ2-7; weak D call: TRBD2 (6 bases). The CDR3 extends over 15 amino acids. Germline V lookup: CDR1 PRHDT, CDR2 FYEKMQ (reference sequence). Deletions cut 5 bases from V and 3 bases from J, with 17 bases between. The CDR3 is CASSPRRETVYEQYF. The CDR3 nucleotides read TGTGCCAGCAGCCCCAGGCGGGAAACGGTCTACGAGCAGTACTTC.

This chain connects TRBV11-2 to TRBJ2-7; unclear D gene. Per germline, CDR1 SGHAT and CDR2 FQNNGV. The CDR3 is made up of 12 amino acids. V was trimmed by 0 bases and J by 6 bases, leaving 6 bases between them. The DNA of the CDR3 is TGTGCCAGCAGCTTAGACCGGGTCGAGCAGTACTTC. Translated: CASSLDRVEQYF.

The chain has TRBV4-2 and TRBJ2-5; maybe TRBD1 (6 bases). The CDR3 totals 13 residues. Germline CDR1 is LGHNA and CDR2 is YNFKEQ. V was shortened by 1 base and J by 5 bases, with 8 bases between the two germline ends. This CDR3 reads CASSQGQAETQYF. CDR3 in DNA: TGTGCCAGCAGCCAAGGACAGGCCGAGACCCAGTACTTC.

The count of this clone is one. V gene TRBV28 combines with J gene TRBJ1-4, with D perhaps TRBD1 (5 bases). V lost 3 bases, J lost 8 bases, and 16 bases lay in between. The CDR3 is 15 amino acids. Per germline, CDR1 MDHEN and CDR2 SYDVKM. CDR3 DNA: TGTGCCAGCAGTTTGAGATGGGGCTCGAGGGAAAAACTGTTTTTT. Its translation: CASSLRWGSREKLFF.

CDR3 protein: CASSFGGVQGANVLTF. The CDR3 bases are TGTGCCAGCAGCTTCGGGGGGGTGCAAGGGGCCAACGTCCTGACTTTC. The V gene is TRBV5-4, the J gene TRBJ2-6; 8 positions agree with TRBD2. Germline CDR1 and CDR2: SGHNT and YYREEE (reference sequence). V lost 2 bases to trimming and J lost 4 bases; unmatched junction nucleotides: 5. The CDR3 covers 16 residues.

This chain uses TRBV7-2 with TRBJ2-2; 9 nucleotides match TRBD2. This CDR3 comprises 17 residues. The V gene end was trimmed by 1 base and the J gene end by 5 bases; junction bases not matched to a gene: 8. The germline V gene encodes CDR1 SGHTA and CDR2 FQGNSA. DNA of the CDR3: TGTGCCAGCAGCTTAGTTGGGGCGGGAGGGCCGACCGGGGAGCTGTTTTTT. Translating it yields CASSLVGAGGPTGELFF.

The chain links TRBV6-6 to TRBJ2-2; no reliable D call. Germline V CDR1 and CDR2: MNHNY, SVGAGI (reference sequence). The CDR3 extends over 15 amino acids. V was pared by 3 bases and J by 0 bases, with 8 bases between. The CDR3 here is CASSYITPNTGELFF. The CDR3 nucleotides read TGTGCCAGCAGTTATATAACCCCGAACACCGGGGAGCTGTTTTTT.

V usage is TRBV7-9 and J usage is TRBJ2-3; 9 positions agree with TRBD2. This CDR3 is built from 15 residues. V trimming: 6 bases; J trimming: 0 bases; junction bases outside the gene matches: 4. Germline V gene lookup returns CDR1 SEHNR and CDR2 FQNEAQ (reference sequence). In DNA form, the CDR3 reads TGTGCCAGCAGACTGACTAGCGGTAGCACAGATACGCAGTATTTT. This translates into CASRLTSGSTDTQYF.

The chain combines TRBV28 with TRBJ1-2; TRBD1 is a possible D gene (6 bases). CDR3 length: 18 residues. In germline, CDR1 is MDHEN, CDR2 SYDVKM. The V and J ends lost 8 bases and 4 bases respectively, with 29 bases between them. The CDR3 DNA reads as TGTGCCAGCCGTTCCCCCCTTACGGGGGGGCGGATTGCCTATGGCTACACCTTC. It encodes CASRSPLTGGRIAYGYTF.

This clone came up once. Distinct nucleotide sequences in the sample also encode this CDR3. The V and J genes are TRBV28 and TRBJ1-2; D remains ambiguous. Trimming cost V 2 bases and J 0 bases, with 7 bases left between them. Per the germline V gene, CDR1 is MDHEN and CDR2 is SYDVKM. The CDR3 length is 14 residues. The CDR3 spells CASSLGRTNYGYTF. The CDR3 nucleotides are TGTGCCAGCAGTTTAGGGCGGACTAACTATGGCTACACCTTC.

A word on this clone: Other DNA sequences in the same sample also yield this CDR3. The CDR3 DNA is TGTGCCAGCTCACCAAGGGACAGCACCGGGGAGCTGTTTTTT. It yields the protein CASSPRDSTGELFF. The J gene is TRBJ2-2, the V gene TRBV18, with 7 bases that match TRBD1. With 2 bases clipped from V and 4 bases from J, the junction kept 1 base outside the gene matches. This CDR3 comprises 14 residues. Looked up from germline, CDR1 is KGHSH and CDR2 is LQKENI.

The V call is TRBV28, the J call TRBJ1-5; a weak D match, TRBD1 (5 bases). The germline CDR1 and CDR2 sequences are MDHEN and SYDVKM. V was shortened by 6 bases and J by 3 bases, with 15 bases between the two germline ends. CDR3 length: 15 amino acids. This CDR3 reads CASRTTGTFNQPQHF. The CDR3, as DNA: TGTGCCAGCAGAACAACCGGGACCTTCAATCAGCCCCAGCATTTT.

The rearrangement uses TRBV19 and TRBJ1-1; D is undetermined. Trimming took 7 bases from V and 1 from J, leaving 16 bases between them. The CDR3 contains 15 residues. Germline CDR1 LNHDA, CDR2 SQIVND (reference sequence). CDR3 in DNA: TGTGCCAGTATCCCAGCGGGCTCCCCGAACACTGAAGCTTTCTTT. Its protein is CASIPAGSPNTEAFF. Looking up the rest from reference TRBV19 and TRBJ1-1 gives the full variable domain: DGGITQSPKYLFRKEGQNVTLSCEQNLNHDAMYWYRQDPGQGLRLIYYSQIVNDFQKGDIAEGYSVSREKKESFPLTVTSAQKNPTAFYLCASIPAGSPNTEAFFGQGTRLTVV.

This clone was detected once. The rearrangement uses TRBV7-9 and TRBJ2-5; D is possibly TRBD1 (5 bases). The germline V gene encodes CDR1 SEHNR and CDR2 FQNEAQ (reference sequence). The CDR3 is made up of 17 amino acids. Trimming removed 2 bases at V and 5 bases at J, with 21 bases between. Written as DNA, the CDR3 is TGTGCCAGCAGCTTACCCAGACAGCCCCCTCACCCGGAGACCCAGTACTTC. It codes for CASSLPRQPPHPETQYF.

The V gene is TRBV11-3, the J gene TRBJ2-3, with a weak D call TRBD1 (6 bases). Per germline, CDR1 SGHNT and CDR2 YENEEA. The CDR3 is 15 residues long. The V gene lost 2 bases and the J gene lost 2 bases, with 11 bases spanning the gap. The DNA of the CDR3 is TGTGCCAGCAGCTTATCGGCAGGGGCCACAGATACGCAGTATTTT. It translates to CASSLSAGATDTQYF.

This clone was found once. The gene calls are TRBV14 and TRBJ1-1; 9 nucleotides line up with TRBD1. CDR3 length: 15 residues. The germline CDR1 and CDR2 sequences are SGHDN and FVKESK. V gave up 1 base and J gave up 5 bases; unmatched junction bases: 5. The DNA for the CDR3 is TGTGCCAGCAGCCAAGGGACAGGGGTTTTTACTGAAGCTTTCTTT. This sequence encodes CASSQGTGVFTEAFF.

This chain connects TRBV6-1 to TRBJ2-1; D is undetermined. Germline CDR1 and CDR2: MNHNS and SASEGT. Trimming shortened V by 0 bases and J by 15 bases, and 24 bases separated the two germline ends. This CDR3 comprises 16 residues. The CDR3 loop is CASSEALRVALHIRFF. For the CDR3, the DNA is TGTGCCAGCAGTGAAGCCCTACGGGTGGCCCTCCATATCCGGTTCTTC.

To note about this clone: This same CDR3 is encoded by further DNA sequences in the sample. The V call is TRBV7-8, the J call TRBJ1-5, with D possibly TRBD1 on 5 matching bases. This CDR3 contains 13 residues. The V gene lost 1 base and the J gene lost 4 bases, with 5 bases spanning the gap. Per germline, CDR1 SGHVS and CDR2 FQNEAQ. The CDR3 coding sequence is TGTGCCAGCAGCTTAGGACAGAATCAGCCCCAGCATTTT. It specifies CASSLGQNQPQHF.